This TCR beta chain was recorded in a study of blood T cell repertoires in COVID-19. As for the study in general: The cDNA or gDNA used as material had been derived from T cells, B-cell-depleted T cells, or PBMCs.

Per the study methods: Reference gene primers were amplified, and this amplification served to estimate nucleated cell counts. The assay was immunoSEQ multiplex PCR, and TCRdb's table has in-frame clones only and misses some. The V and J calls and clone size come from that table; D and trimming were worked out from the DNA. Here the sample spans some 200,000 clones, approximately 90% being singletons. Recruits, aged about 18 to 95 years, lived in 25 or so US areas. Categorization into cohorts depended on clinical history that participants reported. The source material was PBMCs or T cells enriched from blood (not recorded which). The source of this sequence is a woman in her late teens or twenties in a cohort exposed to, infected with or recovered from COVID-19 (not recorded which).

In DNA form, the CDR3 reads TGTGCCAGTAGTATTGACGGGGAGTCGTCTAGGACTGAAGCTTTCTTT. This gives the protein CASSIDGESSRTEAFF. V is TRBV19 and J is TRBJ1-1; no firm D call. Trimming took off 3 bases at V and 5 bases at J, with 19 bases between the two ends. CDR1 LNHDA and CDR2 SQIVND come from the germline V gene (reference sequence). This CDR3 contains 16 residues.